This T cell receptor beta chain was identified during a study of technical replicates of blood from a few donors. With V trimmed by 6 bases and J by 2 bases, 7 bases remained unmatched. Looked up from germline, CDR1 is MNHEY and CDR2 is SMNVEV (reference sequence). CDR3 length: 14 amino acids. TCRdb keeps only in-frame clones here, not all; method: immunoSEQ multiplex PCR. Seen here are some 80,000 clones, roughly 91% observed once, and the top ten hold roughly 0.4%. The TCR sequence derives from a human donor in good health. This chain links TRBV27 with TRBJ2-7, with 7 bases aligning to TRBD2. Sequenced sample: T cells isolated from PBMCs. Written as DNA, the CDR3 is TGTGCCAGCAGGGAAGCGGGAAAGCCCTACGAGCAGTACTTC. Protein product: CASREAGKPYEQYF.